The T cell receptor beta chain described here comes from a study of blood T cell repertoires in COVID-19. Background on the study: Sites in the United States, Italy and Spain provided acute and convalescent COVID-19 samples. Nucleic acid was either cDNA or gDNA, and it came from T cells, B-cell-depleted T cells, or PBMCs.

Original data processing: Amplification of reference gene primers was used by the study to estimate nucleated cell counts. Profiling relied on immunoSEQ multiplex PCR, and the TCRdb table lists in-frame clones only, not all of them. The D gene and trimming were derived from the DNA, and the V and J assignments and clone size from that table. The table includes 110,000 to 150,000 clones, approximately 80% detected once. Symptom resolution, clearance, or two negative PCRs marked the recovered donors of Cohort 3. With V trimmed by 5 bases and J by 3 bases, 9 bases remained unmatched. The CDR3 runs 16 residues. CDR1 is SGHAT, CDR2 FQNNGV, per germline.

Source material: PBMCs or T cells enriched from blood (not recorded which). The clonotype comes from a woman aged 40-49 years who had recovered from COVID-19. The gene calls are TRBV11-2 and TRBJ2-2, with TRBD2 matching over 7 bases. The CDR3 DNA follows: TGTGCCAGCAGCCCCCCCTCACTAGCGTACACCGGGGAGCTGTTTTTT. Translation gives CASSPPSLAYTGELFF.